This TCR beta chain appears in the sequencing data of a study of T cells in Graves' hyperthyroidism and ophthalmopathy. Background on the study: Peripheral blood specimens were obtained at initial diagnosis, prior to any treatment.

From RNA transcripts, TCR beta CDR3 regions were amplified. In the first-round RT-PCR of the TCR CDR3, the HTBI primer set was used. MiXCR was run by TCRdb on the multiplex PCR reads, yielding one entry per CDR3 protein. Here the sample spans roughly 250,000 distinct CDR3 sequences, about 14% being singletons. Patients showing uncontrolled infection, other autoimmune disease, pregnancy or lactation were ineligible. On the basis of clinical symptoms, serum thyroxine and TRAb, thyroid ultrasound and orbital computed tomography, diagnoses were made. This clonotype has at least ten counts. Between the trimmed V and J ends, which lost 4 bases and 2 bases, there was a span of 31 bases. The CDR3 consists of 21 residues. Germline values: CDR1 MDHEN, CDR2 SYDVKM.

The gene calls are TRBV28 and TRBJ2-3; D is perhaps TRBD1 (5 bases). This TCR derives from a woman in her forties with Graves' hyperthyroidism that later progressed to Graves' ophthalmopathy. Sequencing was carried out using blood. This chain's CDR3 is CASSSYRYGQEPTKFTDTQYF. CDR3 coding DNA: TGTGCCAGCAGTTCCTACCGCTACGGACAAGAGCCAACCAAATTCACAGATACGCAGTATTTT.